A selection of T cell receptor beta chains follows, all from one sample in a study of Graves' ophthalmopathy and Graves' hyperthyroidism. TCRdb itself ran the multiplex PCR reads through MiXCR, one entry per CDR3 protein. The table records about 210,000 distinct CDR3 sequences, around 28% of them present only once. What was sequenced was peripheral blood. The receptors stem from a man in his fifties with Graves' ophthalmopathy. CDR3s include the opening cysteine and the closing phenylalanine or tryptophan. The D gene is left open where the match is weak. A row's size may be missing; if present it is once, few, many or a size class.

clone_size	j_call	cdr3_length	d_call	v_call	cdr3_aa	cdr3_nt
many	TRBJ1-3	17	NA	TRBV5-1	CASSFGGSIGAGNTIYF	TGCGCCAGCAGCTTCGGGGGTTCGATCGGCGCTGGAAACACCATATATTTT
many	TRBJ2-7	15	TRBD1	TRBV29-1	CSVETGTGTGYEQYF	TGCAGCGTTGAAACAGGGACAGGGACGGGATACGAGCAGTACTTC
many	TRBJ2-5	15	NA	TRBV7-6	CASSQDRSLQETQYF	TGTGCCAGCAGCCAGGACAGATCCCTGCAAGAGACCCAGTACTTC
NA	TRBJ2-7	18	TRBD1	TRBV6-2/TRBV6-3	CASSTDLMSLGQVYEQYF	TGTGCCAGCAGCACAGACCTTATGTCACTAGGACAGGTCTACGAGCAGTACTTC
many	TRBJ2-5	13	TRBD1	TRBV6-1	CASRGTGQETQYF	TGTGCCAGCAGGGGGACAGGTCAAGAGACCCAGTACTTC
many	TRBJ2-2	14	NA	TRBV4-2	CASSPSYRTRELFF	TGTGCCAGCAGCCCAAGTTACAGGACGAGGGAGCTGTTTTTT
NA	TRBJ1-2	14	NA	TRBV6-1	CASSEVGGGYGYTF	TGTGCCAGCAGTGAAGTGGGGGGCGGCTATGGCTACACCTTC
NA	TRBJ2-5	16	NA	TRBV6-7	CASSYPVGGSEETQYF	TGTGCCAGCAGTTACCCTGTTGGGGGGAGTGAAGAGACCCAGTACTTC
many	TRBJ1-1	14	NA	TRBV9	CASSVGPRDTEAFF	TGTGCCAGCAGCGTAGGACCCAGGGACACTGAAGCTTTCTTT
NA	TRBJ1-1	13	NA	TRBV12-3/TRBV12-4	CSSSRQQNTEAFF	TGTTCCAGCAGCAGACAGCAGAACACTGAAGCTTTCTTT
many	TRBJ1-3	14	TRBD1	TRBV19	CASSRQGYKNTIYF	TGTGCCAGTAGTCGACAGGGATATAAGAACACCATATATTTT
many	TRBJ2-7	15	NA	TRBV20-1	CSARAYGEPHYEQYF	TGCAGTGCTAGAGCTTACGGAGAACCACACTACGAGCAGTACTTC
many	TRBJ2-4	14	TRBD2	TRBV10-3	CAISERTSELIQYF	TGTGCCATCAGTGAGCGGACTAGCGAGTTGATTCAGTACTTC
many	TRBJ1-1	16	NA	TRBV29-1	CSVSGERLAMNTEAFF	TGCAGCGTTTCTGGTGAACGCTTGGCAATGAACACTGAAGCTTTCTTT
many	TRBJ1-1	16	TRBD1	TRBV28	CASQTGGGGGNTEAFF	TGTGCCAGCCAGACAGGGGGCGGTGGGGGAAACACTGAAGCTTTCTTT
many	TRBJ2-5	12	NA	TRBV7-2	CASSFGAETQYF	TGTGCCAGCAGCTTCGGCGCAGAGACCCAGTACTTC
many	TRBJ1-1	11	NA	TRBV29-1	CSVTGRRGAFF	TGCAGCGTCACAGGGCGGCGTGGAGCTTTCTTT
many	TRBJ2-7	15	TRBD2	TRBV28	CASSLGSSGSYEQYF	TGTGCCAGCAGTTTAGGCTCCAGCGGGAGTTACGAGCAGTACTTC
NA	TRBJ1-3	15	TRBD1	TRBV19	CASSADRGTGNTIYF	TGTGCCAGTAGTGCAGACAGGGGGACTGGAAACACCATATATTTT
many	TRBJ2-2	13	TRBD1	TRBV29-1	CSTQGADTGELFF	TGCAGCACCCAGGGGGCGGACACCGGGGAGCTGTTTTTT
NA	TRBJ1-2	14	TRBD1	TRBV6-2/TRBV6-3	CASSDMGQAYGYTF	TGTGCCAGCAGTGACATGGGACAGGCCTATGGCTACACCTTC
many	TRBJ1-1	14	TRBD1	TRBV20-1	CSAKPGTGGFQAFF	TGCAGTGCGAAACCCGGGACAGGGGGCTTCCAAGCTTTCTTT
many	TRBJ2-5	14	TRBD1	TRBV19	CASSTDRGRETQYF	TGTGCCAGTAGTACGGACAGGGGGCGGGAGACCCAGTACTTC
few	TRBJ2-7	14	NA	TRBV28	CASSFALGSSEQYF	TGTGCCAGCAGTTTCGCCCTGGGTTCTTCCGAGCAGTACTTC
NA	TRBJ1-1	14	NA	TRBV4-3	CASSQDRGLGEAFF	TGCGCCAGCAGCCAAGATCGAGGACTAGGTGAAGCTTTCTTT
NA	TRBJ1-2	13	NA	TRBV29-1	CSVEDPGLLGYTF	TGCAGCGTTGAAGATCCGGGCCTTCTTGGCTACACCTTC
many	TRBJ2-5	17	NA	TRBV27	CASSLGWGAGIQETQYF	TGTGCCAGCAGTTTAGGGTGGGGGGCCGGGATCCAAGAGACCCAGTACTTC
many	TRBJ1-1	14	NA	TRBV7-9	CASDFNNGNTEAFF	TGTGCCAGCGACTTTAATAACGGGAACACTGAAGCTTTCTTT
many	TRBJ2-2	12	NA	TRBV20-1	CSARRFAGELFF	TGCAGTGCTAGGAGGTTTGCCGGGGAGCTGTTTTTT
NA	TRBJ1-1	15	TRBD1	TRBV6-2/TRBV6-3	CASRGTELMNTEAFF	TGTGCCAGCAGGGGGACAGAACTTATGAACACTGAAGCTTTCTTT
many	TRBJ1-1	16	NA	TRBV28	CASRTPGRFVNTEAFF	TGTGCCAGCAGGACACCCGGGCGATTTGTGAACACTGAAGCTTTCTTT
NA	TRBJ1-3	16	NA	TRBV7-2	CASSLAGGASGNTIYF	TGTGCCAGCAGCTTAGCGGGGGGCGCCTCAGGAAACACCATATATTTT
many	TRBJ2-7	13	NA	TRBV19	CASMGVDSYEQYF	TGTGCCAGTATGGGGGTCGATTCCTACGAGCAGTACTTC
NA	TRBJ2-2	16	TRBD2	TRBV6-2/TRBV6-3	CASSYASGGNTGELFF	TGTGCCAGCAGTTACGCTAGCGGGGGGAACACCGGGGAGCTGTTTTTT
NA	TRBJ1-5	15	TRBD1	TRBV6-2/TRBV6-3	CASSYGGQGRQPQHF	TGTGCCAGCAGTTACGGGGGACAGGGACGTCAGCCCCAGCATTTT
many	TRBJ2-5	16	TRBD2	TRBV20-1	CSARSLAGVPSETQYF	TGCAGTGCTAGATCACTAGCGGGAGTCCCAAGTGAGACCCAGTACTTC
NA	TRBJ2-7	12	NA	TRBV12-3/TRBV12-4	CATKGGLNEQYF	TGTGCCACCAAGGGGGGATTGAACGAGCAGTACTTC
once	TRBJ2-7	14	NA	TRBV12-3/TRBV12-4	CASNHWGQHYEQYF	TGTGCCAGCAACCACTGGGGGCAGCACTACGAGCAGTACTTC
many	TRBJ2-7	16	TRBD2	TRBV6-5	CASSYRNPIGGGQQYF	TGTGCCAGCAGTTACCGAAACCCGATCGGGGGGGGCCAGCAGTACTTC
many	TRBJ1-5	12	NA	TRBV29-1	CSVGEDNQPQHF	TGCAGCGTTGGGGAGGACAATCAGCCCCAGCATTTT
many	TRBJ2-4	16	NA	TRBV5-1	CASSPWAAGESGIQYF	TGCGCCAGCAGCCCCTGGGCGGCAGGGGAGTCGGGTATTCAGTACTTC
many	TRBJ2-7	15	NA	TRBV11-2	CASSPGGRSSYEQYF	TGTGCCAGCAGCCCCGGCGGCAGGAGCTCCTACGAGCAGTACTTC
many	TRBJ2-7	14	TRBD1	TRBV28	CASSLSGTDYEQYF	TGTGCCAGCAGTTTATCGGGGACAGACTACGAGCAGTACTTC
few	TRBJ2-7	13	NA	TRBV2	CASSGMGGDEQYF	TGTGCCAGCAGTGGTATGGGAGGCGACGAGCAGTACTTC
few	TRBJ2-7	14	NA	TRBV28	CASAKLKGFGEQYF	TGTGCCAGCGCTAAGCTCAAGGGGTTTGGCGAGCAGTACTTC
many	TRBJ2-5	17	TRBD2	TRBV20-1	CSANSPSGGRALETQYF	TGCAGTGCTAACAGCCCGAGTGGCGGGAGGGCCTTAGAGACCCAGTACTTC
many	TRBJ2-7	12	TRBD2	TRBV6-2/TRBV6-3	CASSPPSGEQYF	TGTGCCAGCAGCCCCCCTAGCGGCGAGCAGTACTTC
NA	TRBJ2-5	13	NA	TRBV24-1	CATSERQQETQYF	TGTGCCACCAGTGAACGACAACAAGAGACCCAGTACTTC
NA	TRBJ1-2	12	NA	TRBV28	CASSLVVDGYTF	TGTGCCAGCAGTTTAGTGGTGGACGGCTACACCTTC
NA	TRBJ1-1	13	TRBD1	TRBV6-1	CASRERTGQAVVF	TGTGCCAGCAGGGAGAGGACAGGACAGGCTGTGGTCTTT
many	TRBJ2-7	17	NA	TRBV6-5	CASSREGADGSSYEQYF	TGTGCCAGCAGTCGCGAGGGGGCGGACGGGAGCTCCTACGAGCAGTACTTC
many	TRBJ2-7	13	NA	TRBV6-2/TRBV6-3	CASSVRDGLLEYF	TGTGCCAGCAGTGTCCGGGACGGCTTGCTGGAGTACTTC